A selection of T cell receptor beta chains follows, all from one sample in a study of breast tumors, draining lymph nodes, adjacent tissues. TCRdb fed the multiplex PCR reads into MiXCR, producing one record per CDR3 protein. Of 160,000 or so distinct CDR3 sequences listed, roughly 35% are singletons. Sequencing was done on a sample of axillary lymph node tissue. The receptor source for this set is a female donor with breast cancer. Some clones in this sample may be carry-over from other donors' samples. The CDR3 runs from the conserved cysteine through the conserved F or W. D genes are given only for firm matches. Clone size is not always given. Where it is, it says once, few, many or a class for expanded clones.

size: many
V: TRBV9
D: .
J: TRBJ2-1
CDR3: CASAKRGHEQFF
DNA: TGTGCCAGCGCGAAGAGGGGACATGAGCAGTTCTTC

size: many
V: TRBV10-1
D: TRBD2
J: TRBJ2-3
CDR3: CASSEVGGEGTDTQYF
DNA: TGCGCCAGCAGTGAGGTCGGGGGGGAAGGAACAGATACGCAGTATTTT

size: many
V: TRBV6-5
D: .
J: TRBJ2-3
CDR3: CASSYYSTDTQYF
DNA: TGTGCCAGCAGTTACTACAGCACAGATACGCAGTATTTT

size: many
V: TRBV6-5
D: .
J: TRBJ2-3
CDR3: CASSYRGTQYF
DNA: TGTGCCAGCAGTTACAGGGGTACGCAGTATTTT

size: .
V: TRBV28
D: TRBD1
J: TRBJ1-5
CDR3: CASSLTLGQNQPQHF
DNA: TGTGCCAGCAGTCTCACCCTGGGACAGAATCAGCCCCAGCATTTT

size: once
V: TRBV29-1
D: .
J: TRBJ2-7
CDR3: CSVVPEGNPTYEQYF
DNA: TGCAGCGTTGTCCCGGAGGGGAATCCGACCTACGAGCAGTACTTC

size: many
V: TRBV4-1
D: TRBD1
J: TRBJ1-5
CDR3: CASSRSQGAEGNQPQHF
DNA: TGCGCCAGCAGCCGGTCGCAGGGGGCGGAGGGCAATCAGCCCCAGCATTTT

size: few
V: TRBV10-2
D: .
J: TRBJ2-2
CDR3: CASSQGLHTGELFF
DNA: TGCGCCAGCAGTCAGGGACTGCACACCGGGGAGCTGTTTTTT

size: .
V: TRBV5-6
D: .
J: TRBJ1-1
CDR3: CASSLAGGAAFF
DNA: TGTGCCAGCAGCTTGGCGGGGGGAGCAGCTTTCTTT

size: many
V: TRBV18
D: .
J: TRBJ1-3
CDR3: CASSPVSSSGNTIYF
DNA: TGTGCCAGCTCACCAGTGTCTAGCTCTGGAAACACCATATATTTT

size: .
V: TRBV4-3
D: .
J: TRBJ2-6
CDR3: CASSPSGDNVLTF
DNA: TGCGCCAGCAGCCCCTCTGGGGACAACGTCCTGACTTTC

size: few
V: TRBV6-1
D: .
J: TRBJ2-7
CDR3: CASSPAGMNEQYF
DNA: TGTGCCAGCTCACCGGCAGGCATGAACGAGCAGTACTTC

size: many
V: TRBV10-3
D: .
J: TRBJ2-3
CDR3: CAIASGSPSTDTQYF
DNA: TGTGCCATCGCTTCTGGAAGTCCGAGCACAGATACGCAGTATTTT

size: .
V: TRBV10-3
D: TRBD1
J: TRBJ1-5
CDR3: CATKGGQGFVNQPQRF
DNA: TGTGCCACCAAGGGGGGACAGGGCTTTGTCAATCAGCCCCAGCGTTTT

size: once
V: TRBV7-8
D: TRBD1
J: TRBJ2-1
CDR3: CASSLAGTGLSYNEQFF
DNA: TGTGCCAGCAGCTTAGCAGGGACAGGGCTATCCTACAATGAGCAGTTCTTC

size: many
V: TRBV5-1
D: .
J: TRBJ2-3
CDR3: CASSRGSTDTQYF
DNA: TGCGCCAGCAGCAGGGGGAGCACAGATACGCAGTATTTT

size: many
V: TRBV5-6
D: .
J: TRBJ1-3
CDR3: CASTTRHLGNTIYF
DNA: TGTGCCAGCACCACGCGACACCTTGGAAACACCATATATTTT

size: many
V: TRBV15
D: .
J: TRBJ2-7
CDR3: CATSLRTRGYEQYF
DNA: TGTGCCACCAGCCTGCGGACAAGGGGCTACGAGCAGTACTTC

size: .
V: TRBV9
D: .
J: TRBJ1-5
CDR3: CASSVVWNQPQHF
DNA: TGTGCCAGCAGCGTGGTCTGGAATCAGCCCCAGCATTTT

size: many
V: TRBV19
D: .
J: TRBJ1-6
CDR3: CASSTGNYNSPLHF
DNA: TGTGCCAGTAGTACCGGGAATTATAATTCACCCCTCCACTTT

size: many
V: TRBV20-1
D: .
J: TRBJ1-5
CDR3: CSARPGERPQHF
DNA: TGCAGTGCTAGACCCGGCGAACGGCCCCAGCATTTT

size: many
V: TRBV28
D: TRBD1
J: TRBJ2-1
CDR3: CASSFGQGLGNEQFF
DNA: TGTGCCAGCAGTTTCGGACAGGGTTTGGGGAATGAGCAGTTCTTC

size: many
V: TRBV6-6
D: TRBD1
J: TRBJ1-2
CDR3: CASSLRQGANFGDGYTF
DNA: TGTGCCAGCAGTCTCCGACAGGGGGCAAATTTCGGGGATGGCTACACCTTC

size: once
V: TRBV29-1
D: .
J: TRBJ2-5
CDR3: CSVEGLQGTQYF
DNA: TGCAGCGTCGAAGGGTTGCAAGGGACCCAGTACTTC

size: many
V: TRBV5-6
D: .
J: TRBJ2-1
CDR3: CASSFKGGYEQFF
DNA: TGTGCCAGCAGCTTTAAGGGGGGCTATGAGCAGTTCTTC

size: .
V: TRBV19
D: .
J: TRBJ1-2
CDR3: CARRNQGTGPYGYAF
DNA: TGTGCCCGTAGAAACCAAGGGACGGGACCCTATGGCTACGCCTTC

size: many
V: TRBV10-3
D: .
J: TRBJ1-1
CDR3: CAISEWDVNTEAFF
DNA: TGTGCCATCAGTGAATGGGATGTGAACACTGAAGCTTTCTTT

size: .
V: TRBV20-1
D: .
J: TRBJ1-6
CDR3: CSARGGRDSNQPLHF
DNA: TGCAGTGCTAGAGGGGGCAGGGATAGCAATCAGCCCCTCCACTTT

size: many
V: TRBV30
D: .
J: TRBJ2-3
CDR3: CAWQYQGWGDTQYF
DNA: TGTGCCTGGCAGTATCAGGGGTGGGGGGATACGCAGTATTTT

size: many
V: TRBV7-8
D: .
J: TRBJ1-5
CDR3: CASSLVFGGIGNQPQHF
DNA: TGTGCCAGCAGCTTAGTCTTCGGGGGGATTGGCAATCAGCCCCAGCATTTT

size: many
V: TRBV14
D: TRBD2
J: TRBJ2-3
CDR3: CASSQGLAVNTDTQYF
DNA: TGTGCCAGCAGCCAAGGGCTAGCGGTCAACACAGATACGCAGTATTTT

size: .
V: TRBV5-6
D: .
J: TRBJ2-7
CDR3: CASSLTQGTYEQYF
DNA: TGTGCCAGCAGCTTAACACAGGGAACCTACGAGCAGTACTTC

size: .
V: TRBV7-9
D: TRBD1
J: TRBJ2-1
CDR3: CASSPHLGTGSYNEQSF
DNA: TGTGCCAGCAGCCCTCATCTAGGGACAGGCTCCTACAATGAGCAGTCCTTC